One and the same sample provided the 30 T cell receptor beta chains below, sequenced in a study of human T cells and chemical hapten exposure. TCRdb passed the RACE reads through MiXCR, listing each CDR3 protein once. The profile covers fewer than 95,000 distinct CDR3 sequences, with 10% to 13% appearing a single time and around 2.3% taken by the ten largest. Time point: patch test 1, 2 weeks after DPC sensitization. The treatment: therapeutic diphenylcyclopropenone sensitization with weekly scalp DPC. The source was whole blood, collected in connection with sensitization to the hapten diphenylcyclopropenone (DPC). The receptors come from a man aged 35-49 years with alopecia areata. Some clones in this sample may be carry-over from other donors' samples.

There are many counts of this clonotype. This chain uses TRBV14 with TRBJ2-1; tentative D call: TRBD2 (6 bases). The CDR3 length is 14 residues. The germline V gene encodes CDR1 SGHDN and CDR2 FVKESK. Deletions cut 4 bases from V and 4 bases from J, with 11 bases between. CDR3 in amino acids: CASSRRLDYNEQFF. CDR3 bases: TGTGCCAGCAGCCGACGACTAGATTACAATGAGCAGTTCTTC.

This clonotype was picked up a small number of times. The CDR3 here is CSVRYRNTEAFF. The CDR3 nucleotides are TGCAGCGTTAGGTACAGGAACACTGAAGCTTTCTTT. The J gene is TRBJ1-1, the V gene TRBV29-1; no definite D call. Trimming shortened V by 5 bases and J by 1 base, and 8 bases separated the two germline ends. Germline CDR1 reads SQVTM; CDR2 reads ANQGSEA. The CDR3 spans 12 residues.

The CDR3 region has the DNA TGTGCCAGCAGCCAAGGCCTCGGGGTTCAGCCCCAGCATTTT. Translation gives CASSQGLGVQPQHF. The chain carries TRBV3-1 and TRBJ1-5; unclear D gene. Trimming stripped 1 base from V and 6 bases from J, with 10 bases between. Germline V gene sequence: CDR1 LGHDT, CDR2 YNNKEL (reference sequence). The CDR3 has 14 amino acids.

This clonotype was seen a handful of times. This chain joins TRBV2 and TRBJ2-5; a weak D match, TRBD1 (6 bases). V was cut by 2 bases and J by 5 bases, with 12 bases left in between. CDR3 length: 14 amino acids. CDR1 SNHLY and CDR2 FYNNEI come from the germline V gene. The CDR3 DNA sequence: TGTGCCAGCAGTGAAACAGGGCCCTCGGAGACCCAGTACTTC. This translates into CASSETGPSETQYF.

The chain combines TRBV20-1 with TRBJ2-3; D gene unclear. The CDR3 totals 13 residues. The germline V gene encodes CDR1 DFQATT and CDR2 SNEGSKA (reference sequence). Trimming removed 1 base from V and 3 bases from J, with 8 bases in between. The CDR3 DNA is TGCAGTGCTAGAGGACGGGTGACAGATACGCAGTATTTT. Residues: CSARGRVTDTQYF.

This clonotype turned up a few times. This sequence joins TRBV28 and TRBJ2-7, with TRBD1 as a possible D gene (6 bases). V dropped 8 bases and J dropped 2 bases, with 13 bases sitting between them. Germline-derived CDR1 and CDR2 are MDHEN and SYDVKM. The CDR3 is made up of 13 amino acids. Here the CDR3 DNA reads TGTGCCAGCTTGTCAGGACAGACCTACGAGCAGTACTTC. Encoded protein: CASLSGQTYEQYF.

This clonotype was observed at least ten times. The chain uses TRBV7-9 and TRBJ2-7; D possibly corresponds to TRBD2 (7 bases). CDR3 size: 15 residues. CDR1 is SEHNR and CDR2 is FQNEAQ in the germline V gene (reference sequence). The V end was cut by 1 base, the J end by 5 bases, with 15 bases between. DNA for the CDR3: TGTGCCAGCAGCTTAGATCAGGGGAGGGGCGACGAGCAGTACTTC. This encodes CASSLDQGRGDEQYF.

This clonotype has just a few counts. V and J are TRBV6-6 and TRBJ2-3; TRBD1 matches at 9 bases. V lost 7 bases to trimming and J lost 3 bases; unmatched junction nucleotides: 8. The CDR3 loop spans 15 amino acids. CDR1 MNHNY and CDR2 SVGAGI come from the germline V gene (reference sequence). The CDR3 sequence is CASMIQGAMTDTQYF. Written as DNA, the CDR3 is TGTGCCAGCATGATACAGGGGGCAATGACAGATACGCAGTATTTT.

This clonotype was picked up many times. The chain recombines TRBV7-2 with TRBJ1-1; D is uncertain. The ends were cut back, 1 base at V and 4 bases at J, with 13 bases in the middle. Per the germline V gene, CDR1 is SGHTA and CDR2 is FQGNSA. This CDR3 contains 15 residues. The CDR3 DNA reads TGTGCCAGCAGCTTAGAGGGTTTTCGTGGCACTGAAGCTTTCTTT. This encodes CASSLEGFRGTEAFF.

This clonotype was seen only a few times. The V call is TRBV11-2, the J call TRBJ2-7, with 10 bases fitting TRBD1. With 2 bases clipped from V and 6 bases from J, the junction kept 10 bases outside the gene matches. The CDR3 spans 16 residues. Germline values: CDR1 SGHAT, CDR2 FQNNGV. The CDR3 coding sequence is TGTGCCAGCAGCTTAATGGGGGACAGGGGATCCGGCGAGCAGTACGTC. Its protein is CASSLMGDRGSGEQYV.

In its sample, this clonotype was seen a few times. The rearrangement links TRBV15 to TRBJ2-1, with TRBD2 matching over 13 bases. Germline V gives CDR1 LNHNV, CDR2 YYDKDF (reference sequence). Unmatched junction bases numbered 3, after V lost 0 bases and J lost 4 bases. The CDR3 covers 17 residues. CDR3 loop: CATSRELAGGTYNEQFF. CDR3 nucleotide sequence: TGTGCCACCAGCAGAGAACTAGCGGGAGGGACGTACAATGAGCAGTTCTTC.

The chain combines TRBV5-4 with TRBJ1-6, with 8 bases fitting TRBD1. J was trimmed by 7 bases and V by 2 bases; bases with no gene match: 2. CDR1 and CDR2 from the germline V gene are SGHNT and YYREEE (reference sequence). This CDR3 has 14 amino acids. CDR3 region: CASSFWTGNSPLHF. The CDR3 region has the DNA TGTGCCAGCAGCTTTTGGACAGGGAATTCACCCCTCCACTTT. Complete variable domain (other parts from reference TRBV5-4 and TRBJ1-6): ETGVTQSPTHLIKTRGQQVTLRCSSQSGHNTVSWYQQALGQGPQFIFQYYREEENGRGNFPPRFSGLQFPNYSSELNVNALELDDSALYLCASSFWTGNSPLHFGNGTRLTVT.

This clonotype was detected a few times. This chain connects TRBV12-3 or TRBV12-4 to TRBJ1-1; D is unclear. V was pared by 1 base and J by 4 bases, with 7 bases between. The CDR3 is 13 amino acids. CDR3 loop: CASSLVVGTEAFF. In DNA form, the CDR3 reads TGTGCCAGCAGTTTAGTAGTTGGCACTGAAGCTTTCTTT.

V and J are TRBV9 and TRBJ2-7; possibly TRBD1 or TRBD2 for D (5 bases each). Trimming took 2 bases from V and 5 from J, leaving 17 bases between them. Germline CDR1 is SGDLS and CDR2 is YYNGEE. The CDR3 loop spans 15 amino acids. The CDR3 reads CASSVSPGTKHEQYF. In nucleotides, the CDR3 is TGTGCCAGCAGCGTGAGCCCAGGGACGAAGCACGAGCAGTACTTC.

In this sample, this clonotype turned up a few times. This chain links TRBV6-6 with TRBJ2-7; D gene uncertain. Germline V gene sequence: CDR1 MNHNY, CDR2 SVGAGI (reference sequence). The CDR3 runs 13 residues. The V gene lost 2 bases and the J gene lost 3 bases, with 8 bases spanning the gap. The CDR3 sequence is CASSYMDFYEQYV. The CDR3 nucleotides are TGTGCCAGCAGTTACATGGATTTCTACGAGCAGTACGTC.

The table lists this clonotype with many counts. The CDR3 spells CASSNQETQYF. The CDR3 coding sequence is TGTGCCAGCAGCAACCAAGAGACCCAGTACTTC. The chain is built from TRBV5-5 and TRBJ2-5; no clear D gene. The CDR3 sequence is 11 residues long. Trimming removed 4 bases at V and 0 bases at J, with 1 base between. Germline V gene lookup returns CDR1 SGHKS and CDR2 YYEKEE (reference sequence).

This clonotype was seen at least ten times. This sequence joins TRBV7-2 and TRBJ2-3; 10 bases are shared with TRBD2. CDR1 and CDR2 (germline): SGHTA, FQGNSA. Trimming at V came to 4 bases and at J to 3 bases, leaving 4 bases not matched to a gene. The CDR3 has 15 amino acids. CDR3 in DNA: TGTGCCAGCAGCTCAATAGCGGGGGGAACAGATACGCAGTATTTT. Encoded protein: CASSSIAGGTDTQYF.

The table lists this clonotype with many counts. The chain carries TRBV4-3 and TRBJ1-1; no clear D. The CDR3 extends over 14 amino acids. V was cut by 4 bases and J by 4 bases, with 13 bases left in between. Looked up from germline, CDR1 is LGHNA and CDR2 is YSLEER. CDR3 coding DNA: TGCGCCAGCAGCCCCCGCGTCGCGGGCACTGAAGCTTTCTTT. Translated: CASSPRVAGTEAFF.

This clonotype has a handful of counts. The V and J genes are TRBV6-2 or TRBV6-3 and TRBJ1-1; D is ambiguous. The CDR3 contains 13 residues. The V and J ends lost 6 bases and 5 bases respectively, with 13 bases between them. CDR1 MNHEY and CDR2 SVGEGT come from the germline V gene. This CDR3 is CASRLGKNTEAFF. The CDR3 region has the DNA TGTGCCAGCAGACTCGGAAAGAATACTGAAGCTTTCTTT.

This clonotype was detected many times. The chain is built from TRBV9 and TRBJ2-1, with D possibly being TRBD2 (5 bases). The germline V gene has CDR1 SGDLS and CDR2 YYNGEE. Trimming removed 2 bases from V and 2 bases from J, with 17 bases in between. The CDR3 extends over 17 amino acids. In nucleotides, the CDR3 is TGTGCCAGCAGCGTGGAGGTCCGGGGAGCCCCCTACAATGAGCAGTTCTTC. Encoded protein: CASSVEVRGAPYNEQFF.

CDR3 nucleotides: TGTGCCAGCAGTTACTCGATGGGACAGGGGGCCTACGAGCAGTACGTC. Protein product: CASSYSMGQGAYEQYV. The rearrangement uses TRBV6-2 or TRBV6-3 and TRBJ2-7; the match to TRBD1 covers 11 bases. The CDR3 totals 16 residues. With V trimmed by 0 bases and J by 2 bases, 3 bases remained unmatched. The germline gives CDR1 MNHEY, CDR2 SVGEGT.

The chain carries TRBV21-1 and TRBJ2-3; the table's D call of TRBD2 was not tested on the DNA. TRBV21-1 is listed as a pseudogene. The CDR3 loop spans 17 amino acids. The CDR3 DNA reads TGTGCCAGCAGCAAAAGGGATCTGGGACTCTTCACAGATACGCAGTATTTT. It codes for CASSKRDLGLFTDTQYF.

J is TRBJ2-5 and V is TRBV6-2 or TRBV6-3, with D possibly being TRBD1 (6 bases). Germline assignment: CDR1 MNHEY and CDR2 SVGEGT. This CDR3 spans 19 amino acids. Trimming pared 2 bases from V and 9 bases from J, leaving 31 bases between. The CDR3 coding sequence is TGTGCCAGCAGTTACACCGAACTGACGGACAGTCAAAGAAGGGTGGCCCAGTACTTC. Translating gives CASSYTELTDSQRRVAQYF.

The chain links TRBV5-1 to TRBJ1-1; D remains ambiguous. Between the trimmed V and J ends, which lost 0 bases and 1 base, there was a span of 7 bases. The CDR3 is made up of 14 amino acids. In germline, CDR1 is SGHRS, CDR2 YFSETQ. The CDR3 loop is CASSLEWANTEAFF. CDR3 DNA: TGCGCCAGCAGCTTGGAATGGGCGAACACTGAAGCTTTCTTT.

V usage is TRBV10-3 and J usage is TRBJ2-3, with D possibly being TRBD2 (6 bases). This CDR3 is built from 13 residues. The germline gives CDR1 ENHRY, CDR2 SYGVKD. V gave up 7 bases and J gave up 4 bases, with 12 bases separating them. CDR3 protein: CAITREVPDTQYF. CDR3 DNA: TGTGCCATCACTAGGGAGGTCCCAGATACGCAGTATTTT.

A word on this clonotype: A read error may produce the germline difference seen at one junction end. The rearrangement uses TRBV20-1 and TRBJ2-3; a weak D match, TRBD2 (6 bases). This CDR3 is built from 10 residues. CDR1 and CDR2 (germline): DFQATT, SNEGSKA (reference sequence). This chain's CDR3 is CSARNPAGNF. The CDR3 nucleotides read TGCAGTGCTAGAAACCCGGCGGGGAATTTT.

This clonotype was observed a few times. This rearrangement joins TRBV12-3 or TRBV12-4 to TRBJ2-3; no firm D call. The ends were cut back, 1 base at V and 3 bases at J, with 5 bases in the middle. This CDR3 has 13 residues. The CDR3, as DNA: TGTGCCAGCAGTTTAGGGCCAACAGATACGCAGTATTTT. It is translated as CASSLGPTDTQYF.

This clonotype was observed a handful of times. The chain recombines TRBV11-2 with TRBJ2-3; D unresolved. Germline V gene data show CDR1 as SGHAT and CDR2 as FQNNGV. The CDR3 has 13 residues. V was clipped by 1 base and J by 4 bases, with 6 bases between them. The CDR3 DNA sequence: TGTGCCAGCAGCTTAGTAGGCCCAGATACGCAGTATTTT. This codes for CASSLVGPDTQYF.

J is TRBJ2-3 and V is TRBV7-9, with D uncertain. Germline assignment: CDR1 SEHNR and CDR2 FQNEAQ (reference sequence). The V gene lost 5 bases and the J gene lost 0 bases, with 18 bases spanning the gap. This CDR3 region has 17 residues. The CDR3 coding sequence is TGTGCCAGCAGCCCCCGTTCCCACATGACTAGCACAGATACGCAGTATTTT. This gives the protein CASSPRSHMTSTDTQYF.

The V call is TRBV3-1, the J call TRBJ1-1, with D maybe TRBD1 (5 bases). The CDR3 spans 14 residues. V gave up 4 bases and J gave up 4 bases, with 13 bases separating them. From germline, CDR1 is LGHDT and CDR2 YNNKEL (reference sequence). The CDR3: CASSLQGSATEAFF. CDR3 DNA: TGTGCCAGCAGCCTTCAGGGTTCGGCCACTGAAGCTTTCTTT.